The clone carrying this TCR beta chain has a count of ten or more. The antigen is not known. TCRdb ran MiXCR on the 5' RACE reads and lists one entry per CDR3 protein. The data hold tens of thousands of distinct CDR3 sequences, with 7.1% observed a single time. V lost 0 bases to trimming and J lost 0 bases, with 5 bases between them. CDR1 and CDR2 (germline): SGDLS, YYNGEE. The CDR3 totals 14 residues. The data originate from a study of T cells after yellow fever vaccination. Study findings and constraints: Detected again after the booster were most primary-vaccination clones, at roughly 95% CD4 and 88% CD8.

The source was CD8+ T cells sorted from PBMCs, collected on the day of the first yellow fever vaccination. This rearrangement joins TRBV9 to TRBJ2-3, with a possible D match to TRBD2 (5 bases). This clonotype originated in a young man who received the YFV17D yellow fever vaccine. The CDR3 loop is CASSVAGSTDTQYF. As DNA, the CDR3 is TGTGCCAGCAGCGTAGCGGGGAGCACAGATACGCAGTATTTT.